These 27 T cell receptor beta chains share one sample of origin, sequenced in a study of T cells expressing NK-cell markers. TCRdb reprocessed the 5' RACE reads; each CDR3 protein has one entry and no DNA is given. The sample's table shows about 380,000 distinct CDR3 sequences. Sequencing used blood T cells: a sorted CD56 or NKG2C T cell subset, CD4+ or CD8+ T cells, or bulk PBMC T cells (not recorded which). The source is a man aged 18 to 69 in good health.

This chain links TRBV7-2 with TRBJ2-7; TCRdb selects TRBD1, and the lack of DNA leaves this call unchecked. The CDR3 loop spans 13 amino acids. Germline V gives CDR1 SGHTA, CDR2 FQGNSA. This CDR3 reads CASSPRDGSGQYF. Variable domain in full (rest from reference TRBV7-2 and TRBJ2-7): GAGVSQSPSNKVTEKGKDVELRCDPISGHTALYWYRQSLGQGLEFLIYFQGNSAPDKSGLPSDRFSAERTGGSVSTLTIQRTQQEDSAVYLCASSPRDGSGQYFGPGTRLTVT.

This chain connects TRBV4-2 to TRBJ1-2. CDR1 and CDR2 from the germline V gene are LGHNA and YNFKEQ. This CDR3 is 14 amino acids long. CDR3 sequence: CASSQEFSNYGYTF.

This chain uses TRBV2 with TRBJ2-7; TCRdb outputs TRBD1, but without DNA this stays unchecked. The CDR3 extends over 14 amino acids. Germline V gives CDR1 SNHLY, CDR2 FYNNEI. The CDR3 here is CASKDTTTSYEQYF.

The chain links TRBV4-1 to TRBJ1-1; the TRBD1 assignment by TCRdb is unverifiable without DNA. The CDR3 totals 15 residues. Germline loops: CDR1 MGHRA, CDR2 YSYEKL. The CDR3 is CASSRGQAANTEAFF.

The chain has TRBV6-2 or TRBV6-3 and TRBJ2-7. Germline V CDR1 and CDR2: MNHEY, SVGEGT. The CDR3 extends over 11 amino acids. The chain's CDR3 is CASSYGPEQYF.

This chain connects TRBV7-3 to TRBJ1-6; TCRdb names TRBD1, which stays unverified in the absence of DNA. Germline CDR1 reads SGHTA; CDR2 reads FQGTGA. This CDR3 spans 15 amino acids. CDR3: CASSLSPRGNSPLHF.

The CDR3 is CASSYGVAGVPYEQYF. V gene TRBV6-5 combines with J gene TRBJ2-7; TCRdb names TRBD1, which stays unverified in the absence of DNA. The CDR3 is 16 residues long. Looked up from germline, CDR1 is MNHEY and CDR2 is SVGAGI.

CDR3 amino acids: CASSLVGGGSPLHF. V usage is TRBV12-3 or TRBV12-4 and J usage is TRBJ1-6; the D gene TCRdb calls, TRBD1, cannot be checked with no DNA. The CDR3 is made up of 14 amino acids.

This rearrangement joins TRBV20-1 to TRBJ2-3; with no DNA, the TCRdb D assignment of TRBD2 cannot be verified. This CDR3 comprises 16 residues. Germline V gene data show CDR1 as DFQATT and CDR2 as SNEGSKA (reference sequence). The CDR3 spells CSARVIGEGLTDTQYF.

The V and J genes are TRBV12-3 or TRBV12-4 and TRBJ2-5. The CDR3 totals 13 residues. CDR3 sequence: CASGASRQETQYF.

The rearrangement links TRBV6-4 to TRBJ1-1. Germline values: CDR1 MRHNA, CDR2 SNTAGT. This CDR3 comprises 13 residues. The chain's CDR3 is CASSITVNTEAFF.

This chain connects TRBV5-1 to TRBJ2-3; TCRdb outputs TRBD2, but without DNA this stays unchecked. The CDR3 is made up of 18 amino acids. Germline CDR1 and CDR2: SGHRS and YFSETQ. This CDR3 reads CASSLKSYGEGPTDTQYF.

The chain links TRBV20-1 to TRBJ1-1. In germline, CDR1 is DFQATT, CDR2 SNEGSKA (reference sequence). The CDR3 has 12 residues. Here the CDR3 reads CSARPRHTEAFF.

The chain carries TRBV7-2 and TRBJ2-2; the D call of TRBD2 rests on TCRdb alone, since no DNA is present to check it. This CDR3 has 16 amino acids. Germline CDR1 is SGHTA and CDR2 is FQGNSA. The CDR3 sequence is CASSLADLVLTGELFF.

The V gene is TRBV9, the J gene TRBJ1-3; TCRdb's assignment of TRBD1 cannot be checked, as there is no DNA. Germline V gene sequence: CDR1 SGDLS, CDR2 YYNGEE. The CDR3 totals 14 residues. The CDR3 spells CASSAGGAGNTIYF.

J is TRBJ1-1 and V is TRBV6-6. This CDR3 spans 13 amino acids. The germline V gene has CDR1 MNHNY and CDR2 SVGAGI (reference sequence). CDR3 in amino acids: CASSLPSVSEAFF.

V usage is TRBV12-3 or TRBV12-4 and J usage is TRBJ1-3. The CDR3 has 14 residues. This CDR3 is CASRLQGSGNTIYF.

The chain has TRBV27 and TRBJ1-6. The length of the CDR3 is 17 residues. Germline loops: CDR1 MNHEY, CDR2 SMNVEV (reference sequence). The CDR3 here is CASRLKAGGSYNSPLHF.

This rearrangement joins TRBV27 to TRBJ2-1; checking the TCRdb D call of TRBD1 is not possible without DNA. The germline V gene has CDR1 MNHEY and CDR2 SMNVEV (reference sequence). The CDR3 totals 16 residues. The CDR3 spells CASSATGHRFWDEQFF.

The chain joins TRBV29-1 to TRBJ2-3; TCRdb outputs TRBD2, but without DNA this stays unchecked. CDR3 length equals 13 residues. Germline-derived CDR1 and CDR2 are SQVTM and ANQGSEA. This CDR3 is CSAWTSFTDTQYF.

The CDR3 loop reads CAISDTTSGGRRGQFF. The rearrangement joins TRBV10-3 to TRBJ2-1; TCRdb lists TRBD2, though no DNA is available to test this call. CDR1 and CDR2 (germline): ENHRY, SYGVKD. The length of the CDR3 is 16 residues.

The rearrangement joins TRBV12-3 or TRBV12-4 to TRBJ2-5; TCRdb selects TRBD1, and the lack of DNA leaves this call unchecked. There are 13 residues in the CDR3. The CDR3 spells CASSFLGGETQYF.

The J gene is TRBJ1-2, the V gene TRBV7-9. Germline V lookup: CDR1 SEHNR, CDR2 FQNEAQ (reference sequence). CDR3 size: 13 residues. This CDR3 is CASSWGTTGGYTF.

The chain links TRBV12-5 to TRBJ2-3; checking the TCRdb D call of TRBD1 is not possible without DNA. The CDR3 totals 16 residues. Germline V gives CDR1 LGHNT, CDR2 FRNRAP. CDR3 amino acids: CASGHGGGASTDTQYF. Complete variable domain (other parts from reference TRBV12-5 and TRBJ2-3): DARVTQTPRHKVTEMGQEVTMRCQPILGHNTVFWYRQTMMQGLELLAYFRNRAPLDDSGMPKDRFSAEMPDATLATLKIQPSEPRDSAVYFCASGHGGGASTDTQYFGPGTRLTVL.

The rearrangement uses TRBV20-1 and TRBJ2-7; there is no DNA to check the TCRdb D call of TRBD1. Germline V gives CDR1 DFQATT, CDR2 SNEGSKA (reference sequence). CDR3 length: 13 residues. The CDR3 sequence is CSARKTGTYEQYF.

The genes are TRBV18 and TRBJ1-1; TCRdb's D call of TRBD1 is untestable without DNA. CDR1 KGHSH and CDR2 LQKENI come from the germline V gene. CDR3 length: 14 residues. CDR3 loop: CASSPRQGVGEAFF. Filled out from reference TRBV18 and TRBJ1-1, the complete variable domain reads NAGVMQNPRHLVRRRGQEARLRCSPMKGHSHVYWYRQLPEEGLKFMVYLQKENIIDESGMPKERFSAEFPKEGPSILRIQQVVRGDSAAYFCASSPRQGVGEAFFGQGTRLTVV.

The genes are TRBV3-1 and TRBJ2-2; TCRdb calls TRBD1, which cannot be checked without DNA. Germline CDR1 is LGHDT and CDR2 is YNNKEL (reference sequence). The CDR3 is 15 residues long. This chain's CDR3 is CASSPATGMAKELFF.